This paragraph covers one T cell receptor (beta chain) sequence. In the original workflow: Nucleated cell counts were estimated from reference gene primer amplification. TCRdb's copy holds only in-frame clones and misses some; the assay was immunoSEQ multiplex PCR. That table furnishes V, J and clone size, whereas the DNA furnished D and trimming. This sample carries approximately 250,000 clones, around nine tenths of them seen once, and the ten largest clones take just under 9%. These data belong to a study of blood T cell repertoires in COVID-19. Overall study: The samples span acute and convalescent COVID-19 from the United States, Italy and Spain. PBMCs, B-cell-depleted T cells, or T cells provided the cDNA or gDNA that made up the material.

Germline CDR1 is MNHEY and CDR2 is SMNVEV (reference sequence). Trimming cost V 1 base and J 1 base, with 9 bases left between them. The CDR3 totals 15 residues. The source is a man in his forties with active or convalescent COVID-19. The chain couples TRBV27 to TRBJ2-3; a possible D gene is TRBD2 (6 bases). Specimen: peripheral blood. For the CDR3, the DNA is TGTGCCAGCAGTTTATGGGGGGAAGGCACAGATACGCAGTATTTT. This codes for CASSLWGEGTDTQYF.